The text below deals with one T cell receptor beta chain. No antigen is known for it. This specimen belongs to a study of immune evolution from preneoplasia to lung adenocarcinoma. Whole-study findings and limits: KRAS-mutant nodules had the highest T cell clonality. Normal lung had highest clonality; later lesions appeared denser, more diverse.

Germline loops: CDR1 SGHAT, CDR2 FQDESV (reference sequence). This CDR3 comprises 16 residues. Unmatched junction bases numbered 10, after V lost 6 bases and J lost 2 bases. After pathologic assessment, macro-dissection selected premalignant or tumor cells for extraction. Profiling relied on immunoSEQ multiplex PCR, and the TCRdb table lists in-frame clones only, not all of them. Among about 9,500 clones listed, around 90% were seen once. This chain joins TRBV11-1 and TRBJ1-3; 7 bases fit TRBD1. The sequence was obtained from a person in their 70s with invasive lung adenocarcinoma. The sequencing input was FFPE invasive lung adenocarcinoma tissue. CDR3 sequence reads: CASRLTDRAAGNTIYF. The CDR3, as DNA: TGTGCCAGCAGACTCACCGACAGGGCGGCTGGAAACACCATATATTTT.